This T cell receptor (beta chain) was sequenced for a study of patients and donors after allogeneic stem cell transplantation. TCRdb called the RT-PCR reads again in MiXCR, with one record for every CDR3 protein. This sample has about 400,000 distinct CDR3 sequences, with more than 15% found just once. The sequence derives from a human donor who was either an allogeneic HSCT recipient or a stem cell or donor lymphocyte infusion donor (not recorded which). It is not recorded whose cells these are; they may come from a transplant donor. Material: blood, either unsorted or a sorted T cell fraction (not recorded which).

The DNA of the CDR3 is TGCGCCAGCAGCCAAGACCTAGGGGGGGGGACAGCTTTCTTT. This codes for CASSQDLGGGTAFF. The chain combines TRBV4-1 with TRBJ1-1; D possibly corresponds to TRBD1 (6 bases). The CDR3 totals 14 residues. Germline V gives CDR1 MGHRA, CDR2 YSYEKL. The V gene lost 0 bases and the J gene lost 10 bases, with 15 bases spanning the gap.